Sequencing of this TCR beta chain was carried out in a study of T cell responses to AZD1222 COVID-19 vaccine. Assay: immunoSEQ multiplex PCR; the TCRdb copy retains only in-frame clones and omits some. The sample consists of approximately 160,000 clones, approximately 90% of them appearing once. The junction had 12 bases not matched to a gene; V was cut back by 2 bases and J by 7 bases. The length of the CDR3 is 17 residues. CDR1 MDHEN and CDR2 SYDVKM come from the germline V gene. V gene TRBV28 combines with J gene TRBJ2-1; 9 bases map to TRBD2. The sequence was collected from an adult in good health. The material was peripheral blood, obtained on day 0 of AZD1222 vaccination. CDR3 sequence (DNA): TGTGCCAGCAGTTTAGGGCTAGCGGGAATAGGGTCGAATGAGCAGTTCTTC. This translates into CASSLGLAGIGSNEQFF.